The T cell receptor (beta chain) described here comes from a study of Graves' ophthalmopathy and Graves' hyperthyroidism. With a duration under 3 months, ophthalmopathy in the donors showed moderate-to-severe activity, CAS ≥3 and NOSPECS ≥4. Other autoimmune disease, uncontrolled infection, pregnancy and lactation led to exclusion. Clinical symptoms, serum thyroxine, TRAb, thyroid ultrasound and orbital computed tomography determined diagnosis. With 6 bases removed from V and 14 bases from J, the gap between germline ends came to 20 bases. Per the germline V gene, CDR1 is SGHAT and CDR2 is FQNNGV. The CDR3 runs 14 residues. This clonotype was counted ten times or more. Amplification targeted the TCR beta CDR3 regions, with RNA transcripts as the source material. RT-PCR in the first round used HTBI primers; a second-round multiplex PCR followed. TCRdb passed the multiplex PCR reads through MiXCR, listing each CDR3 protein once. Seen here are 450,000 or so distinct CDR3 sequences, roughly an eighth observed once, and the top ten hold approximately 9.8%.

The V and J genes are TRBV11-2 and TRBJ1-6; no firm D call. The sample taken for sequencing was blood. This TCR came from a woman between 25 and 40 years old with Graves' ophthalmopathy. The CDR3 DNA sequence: TGTGCCAGCAGTACAATACGGGCCCCTAGGGCCCTCCACTTT. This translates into CASSTIRAPRALHF.